Each of the 21 T cell receptor beta chains below was sequenced from the same sample in a study of cytomegalovirus exposure and HLA in healthy donors. PCR employed 60 Vbeta and 13 Jbeta primers. Data came from immunoSEQ multiplex PCR; TCRdb stores just in-frame clones and leaves some out. Of roughly 100,000 clones detected, around 84% appear once; the ten largest clones hold 1% to 1.5%. Sequencing used PBMCs. The receptors were gathered from a man aged 25-45 years in good health and CMV-seronegative.

This clone was counted once. The chain links TRBV4-3 to TRBJ2-2; weak D call: TRBD1 (6 bases). V dropped 2 bases and J dropped 6 bases, with 13 bases sitting between them. The CDR3 runs to 15 residues. Germline V CDR1 and CDR2: LGHNA, YSLEER. CDR3 sequence reads: CASSQYGTLSGELFF. CDR3 sequence (DNA): TGCGCCAGCAGCCAATACGGGACATTGTCCGGGGAGCTGTTTTTT.

V and J are TRBV4-1 and TRBJ2-3; TRBD2 matches at 10 bases. CDR1 MGHRA and CDR2 YSYEKL come from the germline V gene. The CDR3 has 16 amino acids. Unmatched junction bases numbered 7, after V lost 0 bases and J lost 7 bases. DNA for the CDR3: TGCGCCAGCAGCCAAGATCAAGCGGGGGGGCCAAATACGCAGTATTTT. Translating it yields CASSQDQAGGPNTQYF.

The V call is TRBV6-6, the J call TRBJ2-2, with 8 bases aligning to TRBD1. This CDR3 contains 15 residues. V shed 1 base and J 7 bases; nucleotides not matched to a gene: 5. Germline V gene sequence: CDR1 MNHNY, CDR2 SVGAGI (reference sequence). The CDR3 nucleotides are TGTGCCAGCAGTTACTGGGGACAGGCGGTCGGGGAGCTGTTTTTT. Residues: CASSYWGQAVGELFF.

The chain carries TRBV19 and TRBJ2-7; 8 nucleotides line up with TRBD2. J lost 0 bases, V lost 3 bases, and 7 bases had no gene match. The CDR3 is made up of 16 amino acids. Germline assignment: CDR1 LNHDA and CDR2 SQIVND (reference sequence). The CDR3 sequence is CASSILRGARSYEQYF. The CDR3 bases are TGTGCCAGTAGTATTTTGCGGGGGGCCCGCTCCTACGAGCAGTACTTC.

The rearrangement uses TRBV9 and TRBJ2-3; a possible D gene is TRBD1 (6 bases). V lost 3 bases and J 5 bases, leaving 16 bases between the germline ends. The germline V gene has CDR1 SGDLS and CDR2 YYNGEE. The CDR3 length is 15 residues. In DNA form, the CDR3 reads TGTGCCAGCAGCGCCACCTACAGGGATGAAGATACGCAGTATTTT. Translating gives CASSATYRDEDTQYF.

This chain connects TRBV19 to TRBJ2-3, with D possibly matching TRBD1 (5 bases). V was cut by 5 bases and J by 2 bases, with 11 bases left in between. CDR1 LNHDA and CDR2 SQIVND come from the germline V gene (reference sequence). The CDR3 is 14 amino acids. The CDR3 sequence: CASSPTDTTDTQYF. The DNA for the CDR3 is TGTGCCAGTAGTCCAACGGACACCACAGATACGCAGTATTTT.

The chain is built from TRBV9 and TRBJ2-1; 7 bases align to TRBD2. The CDR3 covers 16 residues. With V trimmed by 4 bases and J by 0 bases, 7 bases remained unmatched. Per germline, CDR1 SGDLS and CDR2 YYNGEE. The CDR3 nucleotides read TGTGCCAGCAGCCGCGCAGGCGGGAGCTCCTACAATGAGCAGTTCTTC. Translation gives CASSRAGGSSYNEQFF.

The chain is built from TRBV5-1 and TRBJ1-4, with D uncertain. The germline gives CDR1 SGHRS, CDR2 YFSETQ. Deletions cut 5 bases from V and 8 bases from J, with 22 bases between. This CDR3 comprises 16 residues. The CDR3 coding sequence is TGCGCCAGCAGACCTACCTTCAGGAGGCAGAACGAAAAACTGTTTTTT. Translation: CASRPTFRRQNEKLFF.

The V call is TRBV19, the J call TRBJ1-1; 8 bases agree with TRBD1. This CDR3 comprises 12 residues. Unmatched junction bases numbered 4, after V lost 8 bases and J lost 5 bases. Germline assignment: CDR1 LNHDA and CDR2 SQIVND (reference sequence). CDR3 loop: CASDRGRTEAFF. The CDR3 nucleotides read TGTGCCAGTGACAGGGGTCGTACTGAAGCTTTCTTT.

CDR3: CASSETTGLDTEAFF. In DNA form, the CDR3 reads TGTGCCAGCAGTGAAACCACAGGGCTTGACACTGAAGCTTTCTTT. The chain employs TRBV25-1 and TRBJ1-1, with D possibly matching TRBD1 (6 bases). V lost 2 bases, J lost 3 bases, and 13 bases lay in between. The CDR3 consists of 15 residues. Germline V gene sequence: CDR1 MGHDK, CDR2 SYGVNS.

The chain links TRBV4-3 to TRBJ1-2, with TRBD1 matching over 7 bases. This CDR3 comprises 14 residues. V was clipped by 2 bases and J by 6 bases; unmatched bases: 6. Germline V lookup: CDR1 LGHNA, CDR2 YSLEER. CDR3 protein: CASSQTDRRDGYTF. The CDR3 DNA reads as TGCGCCAGCAGCCAAACGGACAGGAGAGATGGCTACACCTTC.

The chain is built from TRBV10-3 and TRBJ2-5; a weak D match, TRBD1 (5 bases). The V and J ends lost 4 bases and 5 bases respectively, with 5 bases between them. The CDR3 length is 11 residues. Germline V lookup: CDR1 ENHRY, CDR2 SYGVKD. This CDR3 is CAISAGETQYF. CDR3 nucleotides: TGTGCCATCAGTGCAGGGGAGACCCAGTACTTC.

V gene TRBV30 combines with J gene TRBJ1-5, with 9 nucleotides matching TRBD1. CDR3 size: 14 residues. V shed 5 bases, J shed 6 bases, and the junction held 8 bases outside the gene matches. Germline values: CDR1 GTSNPN, CDR2 SVGIG (reference sequence). The CDR3 loop is CAWATGGRSQPQHF. The CDR3 nucleotides read TGTGCCTGGGCGACAGGGGGAAGGAGTCAGCCCCAGCATTTT.

The rearrangement joins TRBV7-2 to TRBJ2-3; 9 bases are a match to TRBD1. CDR1 is SGHTA and CDR2 is FQGNSA in the germline V gene. With 4 bases clipped from V and 9 bases from J, the junction kept 5 bases outside the gene matches. CDR3 length equals 13 residues. The CDR3 coding sequence is TGTGCCAGCAGCTCTTCGACAGGGGGAACGCAGTATTTT. Its protein product is CASSSSTGGTQYF.

V is TRBV5-1 and J is TRBJ2-7, with D tentatively TRBD2 (6 bases). Germline V gene lookup returns CDR1 SGHRS and CDR2 YFSETQ. With 7 bases removed from V and 6 bases from J, the gap between germline ends came to 17 bases. The CDR3 consists of 13 residues. CDR3 residues: CASSGTAGREQYF. CDR3 in DNA: TGCGCCAGCTCCGGGACGGCGGGACGCGAGCAGTACTTC.

The J gene is TRBJ2-5, the V gene TRBV12-5; no definite D call. Germline CDR1 reads LGHNT; CDR2 reads FRNRAP. Trimming took off 6 bases at V and 5 bases at J, with 10 bases between the two ends. There are 12 residues in the CDR3. Here the CDR3 reads CASGLSMETQYF. In DNA form, the CDR3 reads TGTGCTAGTGGCCTCTCTATGGAGACCCAGTACTTC.

The genes are TRBV27 and TRBJ2-5; the D gene is possibly TRBD2 (5 bases). Deletions cut 6 bases from V and 5 bases from J, with 16 bases between. This CDR3 comprises 14 residues. Germline loops: CDR1 MNHEY, CDR2 SMNVEV (reference sequence). CDR3 nucleotide sequence: TGTGCCAGCAGCGCCCTAGTCCCGGGGGAGACCCAGTACTTC. Translation gives CASSALVPGETQYF.

This clone occurred a few times. The chain uses TRBV28 and TRBJ1-1; a weak D match, TRBD1 (6 bases). V gave up 6 bases and J gave up 5 bases, with 16 bases separating them. CDR1 is MDHEN, CDR2 SYDVKM, per germline. The CDR3 has 14 amino acids. The CDR3, as DNA: TGTGCCAGCAGAGCCTCGGGAGGGGGAACTGAAGCTTTCTTT. Translating it yields CASRASGGGTEAFF. The full variable domain, its missing parts supplied by reference TRBV28 and TRBJ1-1, is DVKVTQSSRYLVKRTGEKVFLECVQDMDHENMFWYRQDPGLGLRLIYFSYDVKMKEKGDIPEGYSVSREKKERFSLILESASTNQTSMYLCASRASGGGTEAFFGQGTRLTVV.

This chain connects TRBV10-3 to TRBJ1-1, with no clear D. V was clipped by 4 bases and J by 1 base, with 4 bases between them. The CDR3 extends over 12 amino acids. Germline loops: CDR1 ENHRY, CDR2 SYGVKD. CDR3 protein: CAISAENTEAFF. The CDR3 nucleotides are TGTGCCATCAGTGCAGAGAACACTGAAGCTTTCTTT.

This chain links TRBV25-1 with TRBJ1-2, with no clear D. Germline CDR1 reads MGHDK; CDR2 reads SYGVNS. The CDR3 runs 14 residues. Trimming removed 8 bases at V and 3 bases at J, with 16 bases between. The CDR3 DNA is TGTGCCAGCCGCCGCACCGGGCGGGACTATGGCTACACCTTC. This encodes CASRRTGRDYGYTF.

The chain has TRBV15 and TRBJ1-1; TRBD1 is a possible D gene (6 bases). From germline, CDR1 is LNHNV and CDR2 YYDKDF (reference sequence). The V end was cut by 3 bases, the J end by 4 bases, with 15 bases between. The CDR3 has 15 residues. CDR3 in amino acids: CATSRDPRGSTEAFF. Written as DNA, the CDR3 is TGTGCCACCAGCAGGGACCCCAGGGGTAGCACTGAAGCTTTCTTT.